The 12 T cell receptor beta chains below all came from one sample that was sequenced in a study of blood T cell repertoires in COVID-19. The protocol was immunoSEQ multiplex PCR, while the TCRdb copy is restricted to in-frame clones and leaves out a portion. The sample has around 250,000 clones, 70% to 85% seen once. Sequenced input: peripheral blood. These TCRs come from a woman of 80 years or more with acute or convalescent COVID-19.

The CDR3 nucleotides are TGTGCCACGGAATTTAAACAGGGGGGAAATGGCTACACCTTC. Translated: CATEFKQGGNGYTF. The V and J genes are TRBV2 and TRBJ1-2; TRBD1 matches 8 bases. The CDR3 length is 14 residues. V lost 10 bases and J lost 6; bases outside the gene matches: 13. Germline V lookup: CDR1 SNHLY, CDR2 FYNNEI.

V usage is TRBV5-4 and J usage is TRBJ2-5; possibly TRBD2 for D (5 bases). The CDR3 totals 15 residues. Trimming took off 7 bases at V and 2 bases at J, with 18 bases between the two ends. Germline V gives CDR1 SGHNT, CDR2 YYREEE (reference sequence). This chain's CDR3 is CASCDQGGGQETQYF. The CDR3 coding sequence is TGTGCCAGCTGCGACCAAGGTGGAGGACAAGAGACCCAGTACTTC.

There are a few counts of this clone. V gene TRBV5-5 combines with J gene TRBJ1-3; no clear D. The CDR3 extends over 12 amino acids. Germline CDR1 and CDR2: SGHKS and YYEKEE (reference sequence). Trimming removed 0 bases at V and 4 bases at J, with 2 bases between. The DNA for the CDR3 is TGTGCCAGCAGCTTGGCAGGAAACACCATATATTTT. It encodes CASSLAGNTIYF.

The chain employs TRBV7-2 and TRBJ1-2; 10 nucleotides match TRBD1. The germline gives CDR1 SGHTA, CDR2 FQGNSA. Germline trimming cut 5 bases from V and 6 bases from J; bases unmatched to any gene: 6. The CDR3 totals 14 residues. CDR3 sequence: CASSRQGQGHGYTF. The DNA of the CDR3 is TGTGCCAGCAGCCGGCAGGGACAGGGGCATGGCTACACCTTC.

This chain uses TRBV9 with TRBJ2-2, with a possible D match to TRBD1 (7 bases). V was cut by 0 bases and J by 7 bases, with 31 bases left in between. Germline CDR1 and CDR2: SGDLS and YYNGEE. The CDR3 runs 21 residues. In DNA, the CDR3 is TGTGCCAGCAGCGTAGGTTTTGGGGGCCCGGACGCGGGACAGAAGAGCGGGGAGCTGTTTTTT. Its protein product is CASSVGFGGPDAGQKSGELFF.

The chain combines TRBV2 with TRBJ2-5, with 7 bases lining up with TRBD2. Germline CDR1 SNHLY, CDR2 FYNNEI. The length of the CDR3 is 15 residues. Unmatched junction bases numbered 16, after V lost 8 bases and J lost 7 bases. The CDR3 region has the DNA TGTGCCAGCCGGTGGGGGGAGGGCCCTCAGAGGACCCAGTACTTC. Translated, it gives CASRWGEGPQRTQYF.

This chain links TRBV7-2 with TRBJ2-1; TRBD2 might be the D (5 bases). Trimming took off 5 bases at V and 10 bases at J, with 15 bases between the two ends. The CDR3 runs to 13 residues. Germline values: CDR1 SGHTA, CDR2 FQGNSA. CDR3 sequence: CASSPAIGGEQFF. CDR3 in DNA: TGTGCCAGCAGCCCCGCAATAGGCGGGGAGCAGTTCTTC.

The chain uses TRBV28 and TRBJ1-5, with D possibly being TRBD1 (6 bases). The CDR3 covers 13 residues. V was shortened by 7 bases and J by 1 base, with 8 bases between the two germline ends. Germline V gene data show CDR1 as MDHEN and CDR2 as SYDVKM. The CDR3, as DNA: TGTGCCAGCACAGGACAGAGCAATCAGCCCCAGCATTTT. Its translation is CASTGQSNQPQHF.

Concerning this clone itself: One junction end disagrees with the germline gene, perhaps due to a read error. For the CDR3, the DNA is TGTGCCAGCAATTTACAGAGGAGGAACACTGAAGCTTTCTTT. This sequence encodes CASNLQRRNTEAFF. V gene TRBV28 combines with J gene TRBJ1-1; D call uncertain. This CDR3 is 14 amino acids long. Germline CDR1 MDHEN, CDR2 SYDVKM.

V usage is TRBV28 and J usage is TRBJ1-2; unclear D gene. This CDR3 region has 16 residues. The germline CDR1 and CDR2 sequences are MDHEN and SYDVKM. The ends were cut back, 2 bases at V and 4 bases at J, with 17 bases in the middle. CDR3 coding DNA: TGTGCCAGCAGTTTAGGTGGGCGGGCCGCGTCCTATGGCTACACCTTC. Residues: CASSLGGRAASYGYTF.

The chain recombines TRBV7-9 with TRBJ2-1, with 12 positions matching TRBD2. Trimming cost V 6 bases and J 8 bases; bases outside gene matches: 8. In germline, CDR1 is SEHNR, CDR2 FQNEAQ (reference sequence). This CDR3 has 15 amino acids. Here the CDR3 reads CASSRTRLAGDEQFF. In DNA, the CDR3 is TGTGCCAGCAGTCGAACTAGACTAGCGGGAGATGAGCAGTTCTTC.

This clone came up once. The V call is TRBV12-3 or TRBV12-4, the J call TRBJ2-5; D perhaps matches TRBD2 (5 bases). Trimming took 3 bases from V and 7 from J, leaving 12 bases between them. This CDR3 is built from 13 residues. CDR3 bases: TGTGCCAGCAGTTTCGGCGGAGGTGCGACCCAGTACTTC. Translated: CASSFGGGATQYF.